The present TCR beta chain was sequenced within a study of blood T cell repertoires in COVID-19. Turning to the study itself: Researchers got acute and convalescent COVID-19 samples from the United States, Italy and Spain.

Libraries were prepared by immunoSEQ multiplex PCR; TCRdb keeps only in-frame clonotypes and omits some of them. Altogether just over 650,000 clones are present, 80% to 90% being singletons, with the ten largest covering over 0.2%. Sequencing was carried out using peripheral blood. This clonotype originated in a woman aged 18-29 years with acute or convalescent COVID-19.

In nucleotides, the CDR3 is TGTGCCAGCAGCTTTCAGATCATTAACTATGGCTACACCTTC. It specifies CASSFQIINYGYTF. The V call is TRBV5-6, the J call TRBJ1-2; D ambiguous. In germline, CDR1 is SGHDT, CDR2 YYEEEE. Between the trimmed V and J ends, which lost 2 bases and 1 base, there was a span of 9 bases. The CDR3 is made up of 14 amino acids.